A single sample is the source of the 26 T cell receptor beta chains below, sequenced in a study of blood T cells in healthy people across ages. It was with a sample-barcoded 5' primer and a J-beta primer mix that a second PCR of roughly 7 to 12 cycles was run. Each CDR3 protein gets one entry after TCRdb re-called the 5' RACE reads with MiXCR. The sample lists 710,000 or so distinct CDR3 sequences; approximately 29% were seen once. Sequencing used blood. Receptors originate from a woman older than 75 in good health.

The chain combines TRBV18 with TRBJ1-1; weak D call: TRBD1 (5 bases). The CDR3 has 16 residues. CDR1 and CDR2 from the germline V gene are KGHSH and LQKENI. V lost 6 bases, J lost 4 bases, and 21 bases lay in between. The CDR3 sequence: CASSGDEWGSGTEAFF. CDR3 sequence (DNA): TGTGCCAGCTCGGGGGACGAATGGGGGTCAGGCACTGAAGCTTTCTTT.

This clonotype was detected ten times or more. The rearrangement uses TRBV7-2 and TRBJ1-6, with 8 bases that match TRBD1. With V trimmed by 4 bases and J by 10 bases, 9 bases remained unmatched. Per the germline V gene, CDR1 is SGHTA and CDR2 is FQGNSA. This CDR3 has 15 amino acids. This CDR3 reads CASSYNRGTGSPLHF. For the CDR3, the DNA is TGTGCCAGCAGCTATAACAGGGGGACGGGATCACCCCTCCACTTT. The whole variable domain, filled in from reference TRBV7-2 and TRBJ1-6, reads GAGVSQSPSNKVTEKGKDVELRCDPISGHTALYWYRQSLGQGLEFLIYFQGNSAPDKSGLPSDRFSAERTGGSVSTLTIQRTQQEDSAVYLCASSYNRGTGSPLHFGNGTRLTVT.

This clonotype was counted at least ten times. This sequence joins TRBV18 and TRBJ2-7; maybe TRBD1 (6 bases). With 3 bases removed from V and 0 bases from J, the gap between germline ends came to 9 bases. Per the germline V gene, CDR1 is KGHSH and CDR2 is LQKENI. This CDR3 region has 14 residues. CDR3 region: CASSPRDNSYEQYF. CDR3 nucleotide sequence: TGTGCCAGCTCACCCCGGGACAACTCCTACGAGCAGTACTTC.

Points on this clonotype: This clone may be a read error of a much larger clone one base away. The chain recombines TRBV20-1 with TRBJ1-6, with D maybe TRBD1 (6 bases). The CDR3 contains 13 residues. Germline V gene sequence: CDR1 DFQATT, CDR2 SNEGSKA (reference sequence). The CDR3 bases are TGCAGTGCTAATCGACAGGTGCTATTGCCCCCCCACTTT. It translates to CSANRQVLLPPHF.

The rearrangement links TRBV7-9 to TRBJ2-5, with D perhaps matching TRBD1 or TRBD2 (5 bases each). The CDR3 is made up of 14 amino acids. Germline lookup yields CDR1 SEHNR and CDR2 FQNEAQ (reference sequence). The germline V and J ends were trimmed by 5 bases and 3 bases, with 13 bases remaining between them. Here the CDR3 DNA reads TGTGCCAGCAGCCCCCGGGGCAGAGAAGAGACCCAGTACTTC. It yields the protein CASSPRGREETQYF.

Many counts were recorded for this clonotype. The V gene is TRBV5-1, the J gene TRBJ1-2, with 11 bases matching TRBD1. V lost 4 bases, J lost 5 bases, and 10 bases stayed unmatched. Per germline, CDR1 SGHRS and CDR2 YFSETQ. The CDR3 is made up of 16 amino acids. The CDR3 loop reads CASSAAGTGGSYGYTF. As DNA, the CDR3 is TGCGCCAGCAGCGCAGCCGGGACAGGGGGTTCTTATGGCTACACCTTC.

This rearrangement joins TRBV28 to TRBJ2-3, with TRBD2 matching over 9 bases. Trimming at V came to 2 bases and at J to 1 base, leaving 4 bases not matched to a gene. Germline V gives CDR1 MDHEN, CDR2 SYDVKM. The CDR3 loop spans 16 amino acids. The CDR3 DNA reads TGTGCCAGCAGTTTAGCTAGCGGGATCCGCACAGATACGCAGTATTTT. Its protein is CASSLASGIRTDTQYF.

This clonotype was seen a handful of times. The V and J genes are TRBV7-2 and TRBJ2-2; TRBD2 aligns across 8 bases. The CDR3 runs 15 residues. The ends lost 1 base at V and 4 bases at J; junction bases unmatched: 2. Germline V CDR1 and CDR2: SGHTA, FQGNSA. The CDR3 sequence is CASSLGRGGTGELFF. DNA for the CDR3: TGTGCCAGCAGCTTAGGACGGGGGGGCACCGGGGAGCTGTTTTTT.

A word on this clonotype: Since a much larger clone is just one base distant, this may be a read error. The V call is TRBV29-1, the J call TRBJ2-5; TRBD2 might be the D (6 bases). The CDR3 extends over 13 amino acids. The germline CDR1 and CDR2 sequences are SQVTM and ANQGSEA. As DNA, the CDR3 is TGCAGCGTTGTAGAAGGGTGGGGGGAGACCCGGTACTTC. Translated, it gives CSVVEGWGETRYF.

CDR3 in amino acids: CASSLASAGLQFF. CDR3 sequence (DNA): TGTGCCAGCAGCTTAGCGTCGGCGGGTCTGCAGTTCTTC. This chain uses TRBV7-2 with TRBJ2-1; D is possibly TRBD2 (5 bases). V lost 0 bases and J lost 12, with 12 bases in between. This CDR3 is built from 13 residues. CDR1 SGHTA and CDR2 FQGNSA come from the germline V gene.

This clonotype was counted at least ten times. V is TRBV29-1 and J is TRBJ2-7; D not certain. The V end lost 4 bases, the J end lost 2 bases, and 15 bases lay between the germline ends. The CDR3 contains 14 residues. Germline CDR1 reads SQVTM; CDR2 reads ANQGSEA. The CDR3 sequence is CSVVGSNRAYEQYF. The CDR3 DNA sequence: TGCAGCGTTGTAGGATCTAACAGAGCCTACGAGCAGTACTTC.

This chain connects TRBV6-5 to TRBJ1-6; 7 bases fit TRBD1. Germline loops: CDR1 MNHEY, CDR2 SVGAGI. The junction had 9 bases not matched to a gene; V was cut back by 6 bases and J by 10 bases. This CDR3 is built from 14 residues. CDR3 protein: CASRDNRGESPLHF. CDR3 nucleotide sequence: TGTGCCAGCAGGGATAACAGGGGAGAGTCACCCCTCCACTTT.

This clonotype was found many times. This sequence joins TRBV10-3 and TRBJ1-1; D not resolved. Trimming took off 5 bases at V and 2 bases at J, with 9 bases between the two ends. This CDR3 region has 13 residues. Germline V lookup: CDR1 ENHRY, CDR2 SYGVKD. In nucleotides, the CDR3 is TGTGCCATCAGTTACGACGGTAACACTGAAGCTTTCTTT. It yields the protein CAISYDGNTEAFF.

There are a few counts of this clonotype. The V call is TRBV20-1, the J call TRBJ2-7, with D possibly called TRBD1 or TRBD2 (5 bases each). The germline V gene encodes CDR1 DFQATT and CDR2 SNEGSKA (reference sequence). The CDR3 consists of 12 residues. Trimming left V 6 bases short and J 3 bases short, with 12 bases between. The CDR3 DNA is TGCAGTGCCTCCGGGGCGGACTACGAGCAGTACTTC. This encodes CSASGADYEQYF.

Many counts were recorded for this clonotype. The chain is built from TRBV6-2 or TRBV6-3 and TRBJ1-5; 11 nucleotides match TRBD1. After removal of 0 bases from V and 0 bases from J, the junction contained 10 bases not matched to a gene. CDR3 length: 20 amino acids. The germline gives CDR1 MNHEY, CDR2 SVGEGT. The CDR3 DNA follows: TGTGCCAGCAGTTACTCCTCCGGGACAGGGGGTTCCCGTAGCAATCAGCCCCAGCATTTT. It yields the protein CASSYSSGTGGSRSNQPQHF.

A note on this clonotype: One junction end does not reproduce the germline sequence, and a read error may be involved. This chain connects TRBV4-1 to TRBJ1-4; no definite D call. The germline V gene encodes CDR1 MGHRA and CDR2 YSYEKL. The CDR3 is 14 amino acids. The chain's CDR3 is CAGSHPRYNEKLFF. As DNA, the CDR3 is TGCGCCGGCAGCCACCCGCGGTATAATGAAAAACTGTTTTTT.

This clonotype was observed at least ten times. V and J are TRBV24-1 and TRBJ2-1, with D perhaps TRBD1 or TRBD2 (5 bases each). The V gene's germline CDR1 is KGHDR and CDR2 SFDVKD. V was pared by 5 bases and J by 5 bases, with 12 bases between. This CDR3 comprises 14 residues. For the CDR3, the DNA is TGTGCCACCAGTGTCACCGGGACGGACAATGAGCAGTTCTTC. Protein sequence: CATSVTGTDNEQFF.

A word on this clonotype: A single base separates this from a much larger clone, so it may be a read error. The CDR3 nucleotides read TGCGCCAGCAGCCAAGGCGGAGACAGGGGTCACGAGCAGTACTTC. Translation gives CASSQGGDRGHEQYF. V is TRBV4-3 and J is TRBJ2-7, with 8 bases matching TRBD1. V dropped 1 base and J dropped 5; count of bases not matched to a gene: 7. CDR1 LGHNA and CDR2 YSLEER come from the germline V gene. The CDR3 extends over 15 amino acids.

The rearrangement joins TRBV7-2 to TRBJ2-3, with 11 nucleotides matching TRBD2. The CDR3 runs to 17 residues. V was clipped by 4 bases and J by 2 bases; unmatched bases: 8. The germline gives CDR1 SGHTA, CDR2 FQGNSA. This CDR3 is CASSSKTSGTYTDTQYF. In nucleotides, the CDR3 is TGTGCCAGCAGCTCTAAGACTAGCGGGACTTACACAGATACGCAGTATTTT.

This clonotype was seen at least ten times. V is TRBV3-1 and J is TRBJ2-5; 8 nucleotides line up with TRBD1. This CDR3 region has 13 residues. V lost 3 bases, J lost 4 bases, and 1 base stayed unmatched. Germline CDR1 reads LGHDT; CDR2 reads YNNKEL (reference sequence). CDR3 sequence reads: CASSQTGVETQYF. CDR3 nucleotide sequence: TGTGCCAGCAGCCAGACAGGGGTAGAGACCCAGTACTTC.

A note on this clonotype: This may be a read error, as it is one base from a much larger clone. The rearrangement uses TRBV10-3 and TRBJ2-7, with 13 positions matching TRBD2. The CDR3 runs to 15 residues. The J segment lost 7 bases and the V segment lost 6 bases, leaving 9 bases of the junction unmatched. CDR1 is ENHRY and CDR2 is SYGVKD in the germline V gene. The CDR3 DNA follows: TGTGCCATCAGCCAACTAGCGGGGGGGCCTGGTGAGCAGTACTTC. Residues: CAISQLAGGPGEQYF.

This clonotype was counted only a few times. A much larger clonotype is one base distant, so this may be a read error. This chain joins TRBV6-5 and TRBJ2-7; TRBD1 or TRBD2 may be the D gene (5 bases each). V shed 2 bases and J shed 10 bases, with 24 bases lying between them. The CDR3 sequence is 16 residues long. Germline assignment: CDR1 MNHEY and CDR2 SVGAGI. CDR3 nucleotide sequence: TGTGCCAGCAGTTACGACCGGGGCTCTAGTATAGAGCCCCAGTACTTC. It translates to CASSYDRGSSIEPQYF.

This clonotype was seen more than once but under ten times. The rearrangement joins TRBV14 to TRBJ2-2, with D possibly matching TRBD1 (5 bases). CDR1 SGHDN and CDR2 FVKESK come from the germline V gene. CDR3 length: 16 residues. V was shortened by 0 bases and J by 0 bases, with 8 bases between the two germline ends. The CDR3, as DNA: TGTGCCAGCAGCCAAGATGCAGGGACGAACACCGGGGAGCTGTTTTTT. As protein: CASSQDAGTNTGELFF.

This clonotype was counted many times. The V gene is TRBV6-2 or TRBV6-3, the J gene TRBJ2-5; 7 nucleotides line up with TRBD2. This CDR3 contains 15 residues. J gave up 0 bases and V 7 bases, and 8 bases lay outside the gene matches. The germline V gene encodes CDR1 MNHEY and CDR2 SVGEGT. The CDR3 spells CASTSGVTYQETQYF. As DNA, the CDR3 is TGTGCCAGCACTAGCGGAGTAACATACCAAGAGACCCAGTACTTC.

This clonotype was seen a few times. The V gene is TRBV29-1, the J gene TRBJ1-4, with 7 bases identical to TRBD1. This CDR3 has 14 residues. Germline-derived CDR1 and CDR2 are SQVTM and ANQGSEA. The ends lost 5 bases at V and 5 bases at J; junction bases unmatched: 8. The chain's CDR3 is CSVKPSGQNEKLFF. In nucleotides, the CDR3 is TGCAGCGTTAAACCTTCGGGACAGAATGAAAAACTGTTTTTT. Full variable domain (missing parts from reference TRBV29-1 and TRBJ1-4): SAVISQKPSRDICQRGTSLTIQCQVDSQVTMMFWYRQQPGQSLTLIATANQGSEATYESGFVIDKFPISRPNLTFSTLTVSNMSPEDSSIYLCSVKPSGQNEKLFFGSGTQLSVL.

Turning to this clonotype: This clone may be a read error of a much larger clone one base away. The chain uses TRBV3-1 and TRBJ1-4; a possible D gene is TRBD1 (5 bases). The V gene's germline CDR1 is LGHDT and CDR2 YNNKEL (reference sequence). V was cut by 2 bases and J by 6 bases, with 10 bases left in between. The CDR3 length is 14 residues. The CDR3 nucleotides read TGTGCCAGCAGCCAACGACAGAGTCATGAAAAACTGTTTTTT. This translates into CASSQRQSHEKLFF.